Listed here is a single T cell receptor (beta chain). No antigen is known for it. This CDR3 spans 14 amino acids. Trimming took off 5 bases at V and 0 bases at J, with 8 bases between the two ends. Germline CDR1 is SEHNR and CDR2 is FQNEAQ (reference sequence). The PCR made use of 60 Vbeta and 13 Jbeta primers. TCRdb's table, derived via immunoSEQ multiplex PCR, lists solely in-frame clones and lacks some. The sample carries about 44,000 clones, roughly nine tenths recorded once. The sample comes from a study of cytomegalovirus exposure and HLA in healthy donors. About the research overall: Of several hundred genotyped donors, 81% grouped in the Caucasian-associated ancestry cluster. Findings of the study overall: According to a later analysis, donors in an Asian-associated ancestry cluster reportedly had fewer N-insertions than the approximately 620-donor mean.

The clonotype was recovered from a woman in her thirties or forties in good health and CMV-seropositive. V and J are TRBV7-9 and TRBJ1-3; no definite D call. The sample taken for sequencing was PBMCs. This CDR3 is CASSPDISGNTIYF. In DNA form, the CDR3 reads TGTGCCAGCAGCCCCGACATCTCTGGAAACACCATATATTTT.